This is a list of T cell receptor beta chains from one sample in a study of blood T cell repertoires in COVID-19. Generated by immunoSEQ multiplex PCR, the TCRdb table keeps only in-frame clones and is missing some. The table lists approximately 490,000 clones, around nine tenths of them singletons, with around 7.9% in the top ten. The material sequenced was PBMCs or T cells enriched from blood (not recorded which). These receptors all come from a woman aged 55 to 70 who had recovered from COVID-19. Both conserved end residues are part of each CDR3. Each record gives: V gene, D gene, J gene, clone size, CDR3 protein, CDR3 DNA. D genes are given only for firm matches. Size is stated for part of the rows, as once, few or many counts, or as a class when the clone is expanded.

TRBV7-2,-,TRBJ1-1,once,CASSLAGGRNTEAFF,TGTGCCAGCAGCTTAGCAGGAGGACGGAACACTGAAGCTTTCTTT
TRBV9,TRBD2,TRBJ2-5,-,CASSAPKDGGDQETQYF,TGTGCCAGCAGCGCTCCGAAAGATGGGGGGGACCAAGAGACCCAGTACTTC
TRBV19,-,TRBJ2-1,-,CASSIFPYNEQFF,TGTGCCAGTAGTATCTTTCCTTACAATGAGCAGTTCTTC
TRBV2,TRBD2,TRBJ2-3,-,CASSETSGASTDTQYF,TGTGCCAGCAGTGAAACTAGCGGGGCTAGCACAGATACGCAGTATTTT
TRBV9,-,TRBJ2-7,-,CASSVGQGVYEQYF,TGTGCCAGCAGCGTGGGGCAGGGTGTCTACGAGCAGTACTTC
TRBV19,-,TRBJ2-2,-,CASSMPVRLANTGELFF,TGTGCCAGTAGTATGCCCGTGAGACTAGCGAACACCGGGGAGCTGTTTTTT
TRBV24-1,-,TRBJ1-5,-,CATSRGEGPQHF,TGTGCCACCAGTCGGGGGGAAGGGCCCCAGCATTTT
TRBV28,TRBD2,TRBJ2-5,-,CASSTAGGGIQETQYF,TGTGCCAGCAGTACGGCTGGGGGGGGGATCCAAGAGACCCAGTACTTC
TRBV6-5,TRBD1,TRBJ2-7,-,CASSYSQGDPYEQYF,TGTGCCAGCAGTTACTCTCAGGGGGATCCCTACGAGCAGTACTTC
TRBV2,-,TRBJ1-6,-,CASSSQDVGPLHF,TGTGCCAGCAGTTCACAGGACGTCGGGCCCCTCCACTTT
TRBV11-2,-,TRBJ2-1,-,CASSPRAGVVYNEQFF,TGTGCCAGCAGCCCCCGGGCAGGGGTCGTCTACAATGAGCAGTTCTTC
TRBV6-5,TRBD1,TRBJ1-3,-,CASSKTGSGNTIYF,TGTGCCAGCAGTAAGACAGGGTCTGGAAACACCATATATTTT
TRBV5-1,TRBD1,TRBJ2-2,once,CASSLRGGNGELFF,TGCGCCAGCAGCTTGAGAGGGGGCAACGGGGAGCTGTTTTTT
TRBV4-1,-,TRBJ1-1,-,CASSQDWVGANTEAFF,TGCGCCAGCAGCCAAGATTGGGTAGGAGCGAACACTGAAGCTTTCTTT
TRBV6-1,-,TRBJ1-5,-,CASSGIGQNSNQPQHF,TGTGCCAGCAGTGGAATAGGACAGAATAGCAATCAGCCCCAGCATTTT
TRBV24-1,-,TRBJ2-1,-,CATSAPTDSISYNEQFF,TGTGCCACCAGTGCCCCGACAGACTCGATCTCCTACAATGAGCAGTTCTTC
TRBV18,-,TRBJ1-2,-,CASSLDSRNYGYTF,TGTGCCAGCTCACTGGACAGTCGAAACTATGGCTACACCTTC
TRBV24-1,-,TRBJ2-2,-,CATSDPRGTGELFF,TGTGCCACCAGTGATCCAAGGGGGACCGGGGAGCTGTTTTTT
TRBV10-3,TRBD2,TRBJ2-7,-,CAISVPGGDYEQYF,TGTGCCATCAGTGTGCCGGGGGGAGACTACGAGCAGTACTTC
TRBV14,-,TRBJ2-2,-,CASSRTEDNTGELFF,TGTGCCAGCAGCCGAACGGAGGACAACACCGGGGAGCTGTTTTTT
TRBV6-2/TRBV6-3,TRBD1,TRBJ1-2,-,CASSPYGGQGDYGYTF,TGTGCCAGCAGCCCTTACGGGGGACAGGGAGACTATGGCTACACCTTC
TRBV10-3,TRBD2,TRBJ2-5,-,CAISESRTGGGETQYF,TGTGCCATCAGTGAGTCAAGAACGGGGGGTGGTGAGACCCAGTACTTC